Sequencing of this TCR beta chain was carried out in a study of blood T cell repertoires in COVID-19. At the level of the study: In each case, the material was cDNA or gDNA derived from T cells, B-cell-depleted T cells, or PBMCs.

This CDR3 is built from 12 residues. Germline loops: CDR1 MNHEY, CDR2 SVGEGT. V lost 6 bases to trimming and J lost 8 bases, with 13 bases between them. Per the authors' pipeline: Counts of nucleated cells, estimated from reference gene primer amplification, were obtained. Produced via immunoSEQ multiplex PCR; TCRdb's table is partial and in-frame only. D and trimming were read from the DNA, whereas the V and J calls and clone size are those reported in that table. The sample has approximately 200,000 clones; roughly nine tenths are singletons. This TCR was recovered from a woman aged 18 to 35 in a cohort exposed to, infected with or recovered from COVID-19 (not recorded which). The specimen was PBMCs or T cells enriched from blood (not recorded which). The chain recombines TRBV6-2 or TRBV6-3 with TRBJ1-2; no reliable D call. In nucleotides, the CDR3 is TGTGCCAGCAGCCCTCGGGCGGGAGGCTACACCTTC. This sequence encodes CASSPRAGGYTF.